The TCR beta chain under discussion was sequenced for a study of identical twins. Study-level results: Among monozygotic twins, out-of-frame TCR alpha sharing exceeded what models predicted.

Donors were all healthy Caucasians. In its sample, this clonotype was seen many times. Its antigen is as yet unknown. Template switching created a universal primer site, and the cDNA included unique molecular identifiers. TCRdb re-called the 5' RACE reads through MiXCR, storing one row per CDR3 protein. The table has about 100,000 distinct CDR3 sequences, less than 6.5% seen once. What was sequenced was memory T cells sorted from blood. This receptor was taken from a woman in her 50s in good health.

The CDR3 reads CASSMTGFYGYTF. CDR3 DNA: TGTGCCAGCAGTATGACAGGGTTCTATGGCTACACCTTC. The V and J genes are TRBV12-3 or TRBV12-4 and TRBJ1-2; TRBD1 matches at 7 bases. The V gene end was trimmed by 5 bases and the J gene end by 4 bases; junction bases not matched to a gene: 4. The CDR3 runs to 13 residues.